Reported below is one T cell receptor (beta chain). The table came from immunoSEQ multiplex PCR; TCRdb's copy has only in-frame clones and leaves some out. The sample includes approximately 390,000 clones, around 87% of them seen just once. Trimming pared 5 bases from V and 7 bases from J, leaving 15 bases between. Germline assignment: CDR1 SGHTA and CDR2 FQGNSA. The CDR3 is 13 residues long. The sample belongs to a study of blood T cell repertoires in COVID-19. Study details: PBMCs, B-cell-depleted T cells, or T cells provided the cDNA or gDNA that made up the material.

The study drew participants aged roughly 18 to 89 years from about two dozen US areas. The receptor's source is a woman between 45 and 60 years old who had recovered from COVID-19. The genes are TRBV7-2 and TRBJ2-7; tentatively, D is TRBD1 (5 bases). Sequenced: PBMCs or T cells enriched from blood (not recorded which). The CDR3 region has the DNA TGTGCCAGCAGCGGGGCCCATCAGTCGGAGCAGTACTTC. This gives the protein CASSGAHQSEQYF.